The rows below give T cell receptor beta chains drawn from one sample of a study of T cell repertoires in cytomegalovirus infection. TCRdb reprocessed the reads via MiXCR and lists one record per CDR3 protein. Of about 470,000 distinct CDR3 sequences in the sample, roughly 42% were seen once. Their antigens remain unidentified. Sequencing was performed on cultured PBMCs, taken from culture after CMV antigen stimulation. Receptors were obtained from a human donor in good health (CMV status not recorded). Some clones in this sample may be carry-over from other donors' samples. Each CDR3 is given with its conserved first and last residue. Each record gives: CDR3 DNA, CDR3 protein, V gene, J gene, CDR3 length, D gene, clone size. A D gene is named only where the DNA matches it firmly. Size is stated for part of the rows, as once, few or many counts, or as a class when the clone is expanded.

cdr3_nt: TGTGCCAGCAGTGATCTACAGGGCTCCTATAATTCACCCCTCCACTTT; cdr3_aa: CASSDLQGSYNSPLHF; v_call: TRBV2; j_call: TRBJ1-6; cdr3_length: 16; d_call: NA; clone_size: few
cdr3_nt: TGTGCCAGCATCTCCGGGCGGGGGGAGGGCGGCACAGATACGCAGTATTTT; cdr3_aa: CASISGRGEGGTDTQYF; v_call: TRBV7-2; j_call: TRBJ2-3; cdr3_length: 17; d_call: TRBD2; clone_size: many
cdr3_nt: TGCAGTGCCGCGAGAGCGGGAGGGCCTCCAACCGAGGACGAGCAGTACTTC; cdr3_aa: CSAARAGGPPTEDEQYF; v_call: TRBV20-1; j_call: TRBJ2-7; cdr3_length: 17; d_call: TRBD2; clone_size: NA
cdr3_nt: TGTGCCAGCAGCTTACGGGGCCGGACCGGGGAGCTGTTTTTT; cdr3_aa: CASSLRGRTGELFF; v_call: TRBV11-2; j_call: TRBJ2-2; cdr3_length: 14; d_call: NA; clone_size: few
cdr3_nt: TGTGCCAGCACCCCTCCGGGACTCCTTACGGGCAATGAGCAGTTCTTC; cdr3_aa: CASTPPGLLTGNEQFF; v_call: TRBV7-2; j_call: TRBJ2-1; cdr3_length: 16; d_call: NA; clone_size: few
cdr3_nt: TGTGCCAGCAGCTCCGACTGGGGGGAGGATACGCAGTATTTT; cdr3_aa: CASSSDWGEDTQYF; v_call: TRBV7-2; j_call: TRBJ2-3; cdr3_length: 14; d_call: NA; clone_size: many
cdr3_nt: TGCGCCAGCAGCCTCGGGACAGATAATTCACCCCTCCACTTT; cdr3_aa: CASSLGTDNSPLHF; v_call: TRBV5-1; j_call: TRBJ1-6; cdr3_length: 14; d_call: TRBD1; clone_size: NA
cdr3_nt: TGTGCCAGCAGTTACTCGAACAGTCTCAATCAGCCCCAGCATTTT; cdr3_aa: CASSYSNSLNQPQHF; v_call: TRBV6-5; j_call: TRBJ1-5; cdr3_length: 15; d_call: NA; clone_size: once
cdr3_nt: TGTGCCGGTGGCATGGACACAGATACGCAGTATTTT; cdr3_aa: CAGGMDTDTQYF; v_call: TRBV28; j_call: TRBJ2-3; cdr3_length: 12; d_call: NA; clone_size: NA
cdr3_nt: TGTGCCAGCAGTTCCCCTGGCGCGGGGGGGCATGAGACCCAGTACTTC; cdr3_aa: CASSSPGAGGHETQYF; v_call: TRBV6-6; j_call: TRBJ2-5; cdr3_length: 16; d_call: TRBD2; clone_size: few
cdr3_nt: TGTGCCAGCAGTTACTCGCGTCGGATTAATGAAAAACTGTTTTTT; cdr3_aa: CASSYSRRINEKLFF; v_call: TRBV6-5; j_call: TRBJ1-4; cdr3_length: 15; d_call: NA; clone_size: NA
cdr3_nt: TGTGCCTGGAGCTTAAGGGGGCGGAACACTGAAGCTTTCTTT; cdr3_aa: CAWSLRGRNTEAFF; v_call: TRBV30; j_call: TRBJ1-1; cdr3_length: 14; d_call: TRBD1; clone_size: NA
cdr3_nt: TGTGCCAGCAGCTTAGGAGGGGGGCTTACCGGGGAGCTGTTTTTT; cdr3_aa: CASSLGGGLTGELFF; v_call: TRBV7-2; j_call: TRBJ2-2; cdr3_length: 15; d_call: NA; clone_size: NA
cdr3_nt: TGTGCCAGCACAGACAGGGCCTGGGACTCCTACAATGAGCAGTTCTTC; cdr3_aa: CASTDRAWDSYNEQFF; v_call: TRBV6-5; j_call: TRBJ2-1; cdr3_length: 16; d_call: TRBD1; clone_size: few
cdr3_nt: TGTGCCAGCAGCTTCAGCTCTTCGAACACTGAAGCTTTCTTT; cdr3_aa: CASSFSSSNTEAFF; v_call: TRBV12-3/TRBV12-4; j_call: TRBJ1-1; cdr3_length: 14; d_call: NA; clone_size: NA
cdr3_nt: TGTGCCAGCAGTTTCGGACAGTACGAGCAGTACTTC; cdr3_aa: CASSFGQYEQYF; v_call: TRBV12-3/TRBV12-4; j_call: TRBJ2-7; cdr3_length: 12; d_call: NA; clone_size: NA
cdr3_nt: TGTGCCAGCAGCCCTCGTCAGGGCTCCTACAATGAGCAGTTCTTC; cdr3_aa: CASSPRQGSYNEQFF; v_call: TRBV6-5; j_call: TRBJ2-1; cdr3_length: 15; d_call: NA; clone_size: few
cdr3_nt: TGTGCCAGCATCCTCGTGAACAATGAGCAGTTCTTC; cdr3_aa: CASILVNNEQFF; v_call: TRBV7-6; j_call: TRBJ2-1; cdr3_length: 12; d_call: NA; clone_size: NA
cdr3_nt: TGCGCCAGCAGCCCTGTAGGGGGGGTAAGCAATCAGCCCCAGCATTTT; cdr3_aa: CASSPVGGVSNQPQHF; v_call: TRBV4-1; j_call: TRBJ1-5; cdr3_length: 16; d_call: NA; clone_size: once
cdr3_nt: TGTGCCAGCGCCGGGACAGCCAGCGGCTACACCTTC; cdr3_aa: CASAGTASGYTF; v_call: TRBV10-3; j_call: TRBJ1-2; cdr3_length: 12; d_call: TRBD1; clone_size: NA
cdr3_nt: TGTGCCAGCAGCTCCCGTACTCGGGACCAAGAGACCCAGTACTTC; cdr3_aa: CASSSRTRDQETQYF; v_call: TRBV7-9; j_call: TRBJ2-5; cdr3_length: 15; d_call: NA; clone_size: NA
cdr3_nt: TGTGCCAGCAGCCCAGACAGGGGGCGCGTATCCTACGAGCAGTACTTC; cdr3_aa: CASSPDRGRVSYEQYF; v_call: TRBV7-4; j_call: TRBJ2-7; cdr3_length: 16; d_call: TRBD1; clone_size: NA
cdr3_nt: TGTGCCCTCAGAAGTCTGGGGACGTACGAGCAGTACTTC; cdr3_aa: CALRSLGTYEQYF; v_call: TRBV6-1; j_call: TRBJ2-7; cdr3_length: 13; d_call: NA; clone_size: few
cdr3_nt: TGTGCCAGCAGCTTTCTCTTCCAGGAAACCTACGAGCAGTACTTC; cdr3_aa: CASSFLFQETYEQYF; v_call: TRBV7-2; j_call: TRBJ2-7; cdr3_length: 15; d_call: NA; clone_size: many
cdr3_nt: TGTGCCAGCACGGCACCCTCCGGGACTAGCGGGGGGGATGGTGAGCAGTTCTTC; cdr3_aa: CASTAPSGTSGGDGEQFF; v_call: TRBV6-1; j_call: TRBJ2-1; cdr3_length: 18; d_call: TRBD2; clone_size: NA
cdr3_nt: TGCAGTGCCCCACCGGGGACTAGAGAAGAGACCCAGTACTTC; cdr3_aa: CSAPPGTREETQYF; v_call: TRBV20-1; j_call: TRBJ2-5; cdr3_length: 14; d_call: TRBD2; clone_size: NA
cdr3_nt: TGTGCCAGCAGGGAACCTTCTGGGGCCAACGTCCTGACTTTC; cdr3_aa: CASREPSGANVLTF; v_call: TRBV5-4; j_call: TRBJ2-6; cdr3_length: 14; d_call: NA; clone_size: NA
cdr3_nt: TGCGCCAGCAGTAAGGGACATTGGGACACTGAAGCTTTCTTT; cdr3_aa: CASSKGHWDTEAFF; v_call: TRBV4-1; j_call: TRBJ1-1; cdr3_length: 14; d_call: NA; clone_size: NA
cdr3_nt: TGTGCCAGCAGCCTGCGTGTAGCGGGGCTTAACGAGCAGTTCTTC; cdr3_aa: CASSLRVAGLNEQFF; v_call: TRBV11-3; j_call: TRBJ2-1; cdr3_length: 15; d_call: TRBD2; clone_size: NA
cdr3_nt: TGCAGCGTCCGACTAGCAGGGGATACGCAGTATTTT; cdr3_aa: CSVRLAGDTQYF; v_call: TRBV29-1; j_call: TRBJ2-3; cdr3_length: 12; d_call: TRBD2; clone_size: NA
cdr3_nt: TGTGCCAGCAGCCCTCTGGGACTAGCGGAAGAGACCCAGTACTTC; cdr3_aa: CASSPLGLAEETQYF; v_call: TRBV11-2; j_call: TRBJ2-5; cdr3_length: 15; d_call: TRBD2; clone_size: NA